This T cell receptor beta chain was captured in a study of blood T cell repertoires in COVID-19. Turning to the study itself: Whether acute or convalescent, the COVID-19 samples came from the United States, Italy and Spain.

V lost 6 bases to trimming and J lost 2 bases, with 16 bases between them. Germline V gene lookup returns CDR1 LGHDT and CDR2 YNNKEL (reference sequence). The CDR3 is 15 residues long. As processed by the authors: How many nucleated cells were present was estimated from reference gene primer amplification. The table came from immunoSEQ multiplex PCR; TCRdb's copy has only in-frame clones and leaves some out. V, J and clone size derive from that table, while D and trimming were established from the DNA sequence. The top ten hold about 2.1% of the sample, which has 380,000 or so clones, approximately 86% seen once.

The clonotype was recovered from a woman between 35 and 50 years old with acute COVID-19. The chain carries TRBV3-1 (or the pseudogene TRBV3-2) and TRBJ2-5; weak D call: TRBD2 (5 bases). The source material was PBMCs or T cells enriched from blood (not recorded which). CDR3 loop: CASSDAGPIQETQYF. Written as DNA, the CDR3 is TGTGCCAGCAGTGACGCGGGCCCGATACAAGAGACCCAGTACTTC.